This T cell receptor (beta chain) originates from a study of regulatory dendritic cells for organ transplantation. Study details: On day 6, the dendritic cells were exposed to LPS. Findings and limits, study-wide: Memory T cells were less diverse than naive, with memory CD8+ most oligoclonal. Memory CD8+ clonal expansion seemed more limited with regulatory than mature dendritic cells.

Worth noting for this clone: Antigen unknown.

This CDR3 comprises 16 residues. Germline V lookup: CDR1 SGDLS, CDR2 YYNGEE. J gave up 8 bases and V 4 bases, and 14 bases lay outside the gene matches. Some clones are missing from TCRdb's copy, which holds only in-frame ones; the method was immunoSEQ multiplex PCR. This table holds approximately 12,000 clones, 75% to 85% found once. CFSE-labeled sorted T cells met regulatory or mature dendritic cells for 4 to 6 days. Input material: naive CD8+ T cells from blood cultured with regulatory dendritic cells. The sample's subset: CD45RA+ naive T cells. This TCR came from a human donor in good health. The V and J genes are TRBV9 and TRBJ2-1; 8 bases are a match to TRBD2. The CDR3 sequence: CASSPRGGGGTDEQFF. As DNA, the CDR3 is TGTGCCAGCAGCCCCCGGGGGGGCGGGGGGACCGATGAGCAGTTCTTC.